What follows is one T cell receptor (beta chain) and its context. Its cognate antigen is unknown. The J segment lost 3 bases and the V segment lost 1 base, leaving 7 bases of the junction unmatched. Germline V gives CDR1 GTSNPN, CDR2 SVGIG (reference sequence). This CDR3 comprises 15 residues. The data were obtained in a study of cytomegalovirus exposure and HLA in healthy donors. Study observations and caveats: It was assumed in the presence/absence analyses that sequencing depth was roughly uniform across donors.

The PCR contained 60 Vbeta and 13 Jbeta primers. Profiled with immunoSEQ multiplex PCR; TCRdb holds only in-frame clones, not every one. The sample has about 230,000 clones; roughly 84% are singletons. Healthy bone marrow donors supplied every sample. Sequencing input: PBMCs. This clonotype originated in a girl aged 2 to 9 in good health and CMV-seronegative. The chain has TRBV30 and TRBJ2-3; 7 bases are a match to TRBD1. The CDR3 DNA follows: TGTGCCTGGAGTGGGGGGCAGGGGGTTACAGATACGCAGTATTTT. This encodes CAWSGGQGVTDTQYF.